Listed below are T cell receptor beta chains from one sample, sequenced in a study of OX40 agonist ivuxolimab in advanced cancers. The method was immunoSEQ multiplex PCR; TCRdb's version includes in-frame clones alone and lacks a portion of them. This repertoire shows tens of thousands of clones, 84% found once; its top ten account for roughly 30%. The sample here was CD4+ or CD8+ T cells sorted from blood, taken in a trial of the OX40 agonist ivuxolimab. The receptor set was obtained from an adult with an advanced solid tumor such as melanoma, head and neck, liver or kidney cancer. Each CDR3 is given with its conserved first and last residue. A row's size may be missing; if present it is once, few, many or a size class.

>TRBJ2-1|TRBV19|NA|16
CASSRARGISYNEQFF
>TRBJ1-3|TRBV19|NA|16
CASSIGRQHSGNTIYF
>TRBJ2-7|TRBV29-1|NA|13
CSAMTGMRYEQYF
>TRBJ2-3|TRBV7-2|NA|15
CASSLGTSLADTQYF
>TRBJ2-2|TRBV4-2|NA|17
CASSQEPFSGGTGELFF
>TRBJ2-3|TRBV4-1|NA|17
CASSRRVAGGSTDTQYF
>TRBJ1-2|TRBV7-8|NA|15
CASSLVVAGNYGYTF
>TRBJ1-4|TRBV11-2|NA|16
CASSSLQGGPNEKLFF
>TRBJ2-6|TRBV28|NA|17
CASRTQVMTSGANVLTF
>TRBJ1-4|TRBV7-9|NA|13
CASSAAVGEKLFF
>TRBJ2-7|TRBV2|NA|15
CASSPTGGEAYEQYF
>TRBJ2-3|TRBV9|NA|17
CASSAFDSRGPTDTQYF
>TRBJ2-6|TRBV4-1|NA|15
CASSRIRAGANVLTF
>TRBJ2-7|TRBV4-2|once|14
CASSDWTDSYEQYF
>TRBJ2-7|TRBV7-3|few|15
CASSLLSGGVYEQYF
>TRBJ1-6|TRBV28|NA|14
CASSLDRGNSPLHF
>TRBJ2-1|TRBV11-3|once|16
CASSPLPGEGSNEQFF
>TRBJ2-2|TRBV9|NA|16
CASSLSGQGDTGELFF
>TRBJ2-3|TRBV9|once|13
CASSVAGPDTQYF
>TRBJ2-7|TRBV7-6|NA|14
CASSLSGGAGEQYF
>TRBJ1-2|TRBV14|NA|14
CASSQGRSSDGYTF
>TRBJ1-1|TRBV2|NA|13
CASSERQNTEAFF
>TRBJ2-1|TRBV6-6|few|12
CASSHRVYEQFF
>TRBJ1-1|TRBV9|NA|14
CASSPQVGVPEAFF
>TRBJ2-2|TRBV11-2|NA|14
CASSFSPNTGELFF
>TRBJ2-7|TRBV29-1|NA|14
CSVELAGGTYEQYF
>TRBJ1-1|TRBV4-1|NA|14
CASSQTRGGTEAFF
>TRBJ2-3|TRBV6-5|NA|15
CASSYSISGGNTQYF
>TRBJ2-7|TRBV6-5|NA|15
CASSLPGLGEDEQYF
>TRBJ2-7|TRBV19|NA|13
CASSIGLAYEQYF
>TRBJ2-7|TRBV11-2|NA|15
CASSLEGQGAYEQYF
>TRBJ1-2|TRBV5-6|NA|13
CASSFDRGSGYTF
>TRBJ2-7|TRBV7-6|NA|14
CASSLDPGGAEQYF
>TRBJ1-1|TRBV4-1|few|15
CASSQGQGMNTEAFF
>TRBJ2-7|TRBV25-1|NA|12
CASSSEAYEQYF
>TRBJ2-1|TRBV27|NA|15
CASSLGPDRVNEQFF
>TRBJ2-1|TRBV9|NA|14
CASSVGFGADEQFF
>TRBJ2-1|TRBV6-1|NA|13
CASSEILAREQFF
>TRBJ2-3|TRBV2|few|15
CASTDSGGAGDTQYF
>TRBJ2-7|TRBV4-1|NA|15
CASSQTTGTADEQYF
>TRBJ2-2|TRBV7-6|NA|14
CASSPDRATGELFF
>TRBJ1-4|TRBV2|NA|15
CASSEAPGGSFQLFF
>TRBJ2-1|TRBV13|NA|14
CASSKFGTSNEQFF
>TRBJ2-7|TRBV29-1|NA|15
CSVDCWGRANYEQYF
>TRBJ2-1|TRBV27|NA|15
CASSPGLAGWSEQFF
>TRBJ1-5|TRBV28|NA|14
CASTRVYSNQPQHF
>TRBJ2-7|TRBV28|NA|12
CATSTGGYEQYF
>TRBJ2-2|TRBV19|NA|14
CASTLGPTAGELFF
>TRBJ2-4|TRBV6-5|once|16
CASSYSAGVAKNIQYF
>TRBJ2-7|TRBV6-5|NA|13
CASSYSTGNEQYF
>TRBJ2-5|TRBV6-5|NA|14
CASSRGQGGETQYF
>TRBJ2-7|TRBV7-6|NA|14
CASSLGTGSYEQYF